This T cell receptor (beta chain) was recovered during a study of T cell responses to AZD1222 COVID-19 vaccine. The V end lost 5 bases, the J end lost 10 bases, and 12 bases lay between the germline ends. This CDR3 is 12 amino acids long. CDR1 and CDR2 (germline): SGHNT, YENEEA. TCRdb's copy holds only in-frame clones and misses some; the assay was immunoSEQ multiplex PCR. The repertoire has 100,000 or so clones, 88% of them found once; the top ten carry about 2.3%. The specimen comprised peripheral blood, sampled on day 0 of AZD1222 vaccination. This rearrangement joins TRBV11-3 to TRBJ2-1; D is tentatively TRBD1 or TRBD2 (6 bases each). The receptor comes from an adult in good health. The CDR3 region has the DNA TGTGCCAGCAGCCCCGTGGGGGGCGAGCAGTTCTTC. This codes for CASSPVGGEQFF.